The 5 T cell receptor beta chains presented below share a single source sample, sequenced in a study of T cells in Graves' hyperthyroidism and ophthalmopathy. Amplified TCR beta CDR3 regions came from RNA transcripts. HTBI primers were used for first-round RT-PCR of the TCR CDR3. TCRdb recomputed calls from the multiplex PCR reads with MiXCR, one row per CDR3 protein. This table holds around 300,000 distinct CDR3 sequences, around 15% found once. Material: blood. Receptor source: a woman between 50 and 59 years old with Graves' hyperthyroidism that later progressed to Graves' ophthalmopathy.

This clonotype appeared many times. The chain carries TRBV19 and TRBJ1-2; TRBD1 is a possible D gene (6 bases). This CDR3 is built from 14 residues. Trimming shortened V by 7 bases and J by 3 bases, and 15 bases separated the two germline ends. CDR1 and CDR2 from the germline V gene are LNHDA and SQIVND (reference sequence). As DNA, the CDR3 is TGTGCCAGTAATTGGGCAGGGGACGACTATGGCTACACCTTC. Residues: CASNWAGDDYGYTF. Full variable domain (outside the CDR3, taken from reference TRBV19 and TRBJ1-2): DGGITQSPKYLFRKEGQNVTLSCEQNLNHDAMYWYRQDPGQGLRLIYYSQIVNDFQKGDIAEGYSVSREKKESFPLTVTSAQKNPTAFYLCASNWAGDDYGYTFGSGTRLTVV.

This clonotype was seen more than once but under ten times. The J gene is TRBJ1-5, the V gene TRBV20-1; a weak D match, TRBD1 (5 bases). This CDR3 region has 14 residues. The V and J ends lost 3 bases and 5 bases respectively, with 14 bases between them. Germline CDR1 DFQATT, CDR2 SNEGSKA (reference sequence). The CDR3 bases are TGCAGTGCTAGTACTGGGGGGGGTCATCAGCCCCAGCATTTT. Translating gives CSASTGGGHQPQHF.

This clonotype was counted ten times or more. The chain couples TRBV28 to TRBJ2-7, with TRBD1 matching 10 bases. Germline CDR1 and CDR2: MDHEN and SYDVKM. The CDR3 runs 13 residues. V dropped 6 bases and J dropped 2; count of bases not matched to a gene: 1. Here the CDR3 reads CASRGQGAYEQYF. The CDR3 bases are TGTGCCAGCAGAGGACAGGGGGCCTACGAGCAGTACTTC.

Many counts were recorded for this clonotype. The CDR3 loop reads CASSLVGPPNTGELFF. In DNA form, the CDR3 reads TGCGCCAGCAGCTTGGTCGGCCCACCTAACACCGGGGAGCTGTTTTTT. This chain joins TRBV5-1 and TRBJ2-2; no definite D call. V was shortened by 0 bases and J by 2 bases, with 11 bases between the two germline ends. The CDR3 extends over 16 amino acids. Germline CDR1 and CDR2: SGHRS and YFSETQ.

This clonotype showed up just a few times. The V gene is TRBV13, the J gene TRBJ2-2; weak D call: TRBD2 (5 bases). The CDR3 covers 15 residues. CDR1 and CDR2 from the germline V gene are PRHDT and FYEKMQ (reference sequence). Trimming shortened V by 5 bases and J by 7 bases, and 17 bases separated the two germline ends. DNA of the CDR3: TGTGCCAGCAGCCAGGCCTTGGCAGGAGGCGGGGAGCTGTTTTTT. Its protein product is CASSQALAGGGELFF.